Listed here is a single T cell receptor (beta chain). The antigen remains undetermined. The sample originates from a study of CD8 T cells in ankylosing spondylitis. Quantitative 5'-RACE was performed with molecular barcodes, and it yielded the TCR beta libraries. TCRdb re-derived calls from the 5' RACE reads in MiXCR, one entry per CDR3 protein. The sample records about 220,000 distinct CDR3 sequences, just under 7.5% being singletons. This CDR3 has 17 residues. Deletions cut 4 bases from V and 5 bases from J, with 23 bases between. From germline, CDR1 is SGDLS and CDR2 YYNGEE. Study results and limitations: In ankylosing spondylitis patients, matched synovial fluid reportedly showed significant enrichment of disease-linked clones. Several of the motif variants were reported before in synovial fluid and blood from reactive arthritis. Apparently characteristic of ankylosing spondylitis blood was a TCR beta motif (eight highly homologous variants). Clones linked to disease, bearing a CD8+ phenotype, were relatively rare in peripheral blood.

The receptor was isolated from a male donor with ankylosing spondylitis. This chain joins TRBV9 and TRBJ2-3; D perhaps matches TRBD2 (6 bases). Sequenced input: blood, either unsorted or a sorted T cell fraction (not recorded which). In DNA, the CDR3 is TGTGCCAGCAGCTCCCAATCCTCGGCGGGGCCCAAAGATACGCAGTATTTT. It translates to CASSSQSSAGPKDTQYF.